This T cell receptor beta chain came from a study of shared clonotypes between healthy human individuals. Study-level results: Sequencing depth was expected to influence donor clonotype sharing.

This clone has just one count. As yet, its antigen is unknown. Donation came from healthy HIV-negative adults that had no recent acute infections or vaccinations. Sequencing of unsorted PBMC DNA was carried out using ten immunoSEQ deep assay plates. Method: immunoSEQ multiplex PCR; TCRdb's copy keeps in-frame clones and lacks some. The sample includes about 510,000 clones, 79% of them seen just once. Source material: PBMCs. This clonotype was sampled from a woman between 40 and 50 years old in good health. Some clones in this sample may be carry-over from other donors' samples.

The CDR3 region is CASTTAGAQYF. The DNA for the CDR3 is TGTGCCAGCACAACCGCCGGTGCACAGTACTTC. The chain couples TRBV28 to TRBJ2-7; D remains unclear. Between the trimmed V and J ends, which lost 7 bases and 10 bases, there was a span of 14 bases. Germline V gene data show CDR1 as MDHEN and CDR2 as SYDVKM. The CDR3 extends over 11 amino acids.